The T cell receptor (beta chain) described here comes from a study of T cells in Graves' hyperthyroidism and ophthalmopathy. Germline CDR1 SGHVS, CDR2 FQNEAQ. The ends were cut back, 5 bases at V and 4 bases at J, with 32 bases in the middle. The CDR3 is 21 residues long. This clonotype was seen at least ten times. From RNA transcripts, TCR beta CDR3 regions were amplified. A set of HTBI primers served as the primers for a first-round RT-PCR of the TCR CDR3. TCRdb reanalysed the multiplex PCR reads using MiXCR and keeps one entry per CDR3 protein. The table lists about 520,000 distinct CDR3 sequences, approximately 25% of them singletons, with around 11% in the top ten.

The J gene is TRBJ2-2, the V gene TRBV7-8, with a weak D call TRBD1 (6 bases). The specimen sequenced was blood. The receptor's source is a woman under 40 with Graves' ophthalmopathy. CDR3 region: CASSALRTDLLLGVATGELFF. CDR3 in DNA: TGTGCCAGCAGCGCCTTGAGGACAGACTTACTACTGGGAGTCGCCACCGGGGAGCTGTTTTTT.